The 2 T cell receptor beta chains listed next were all sequenced from one sample in a study of T-cell memory formation after mild COVID-19. One entry per CDR3 protein results from TCRdb running MiXCR on the 5' RACE reads. The data hold 200,000 to 250,000 distinct CDR3 sequences, with 9.5% observed a single time. The sequenced sample was PBMCs or a T cell subset sorted from them (not recorded which). These receptors were collected from a man between 18 and 29 years old who had mild COVID-19 (a few samples of this study predate the infection). Cell type and time point are not known.

This clonotype was recorded many times. The V gene is TRBV28, the J gene TRBJ1-2; D gene unclear. Germline CDR1 is MDHEN and CDR2 is SYDVKM. Trimming took off 1 base at V and 0 bases at J, with 3 bases between the two ends. This CDR3 has 13 amino acids. The CDR3, as DNA: TGTGCCAGCAGTTTATCCGCTAACTATGGCTACACCTTC. Translating it yields CASSLSANYGYTF.

The chain links TRBV25-1 to TRBJ2-1, with 10 bases aligning to TRBD2. V gave up 6 bases and J gave up 3 bases; unmatched junction bases: 8. The CDR3 extends over 16 amino acids. Per the germline V gene, CDR1 is MGHDK and CDR2 is SYGVNS. The CDR3 coding sequence is TGTGCCAGCAGCCTGTCCGCTAGCGGGGGCTACAATGAGCAGTTCTTC. Translation: CASSLSASGGYNEQFF.